This passage covers 32 T cell receptor beta chains from one sample sequenced in a study of control samples from healthy donors and cancer patients. This table comes from immunoSEQ multiplex PCR, and its TCRdb copy is limited to in-frame clones, with some not included. Here the sample spans about 82,000 clones, about 90% being singletons. Sequenced material: blood. The receptor source for this set is a man aged 45-65 years in good health.

The V gene is TRBV6-2 or TRBV6-3, the J gene TRBJ1-4; D is unresolved. The CDR3 runs 11 residues. CDR1 is MNHEY, CDR2 SVGEGT, per germline. The V end was cut by 2 bases, the J end by 8 bases, with 3 bases between. CDR3 in amino acids: CASSYAEKLFF. The CDR3 DNA is TGTGCCAGCAGTTACGCCGAAAAACTGTTTTTT.

The CDR3 coding sequence is TGTGCCAGCAGTACGTACACTAACTATGGCTACACCTTC. Translating gives CASSTYTNYGYTF. This chain links TRBV12-3 or TRBV12-4 with TRBJ1-2; D call uncertain. The germline V and J ends were trimmed by 5 bases and 0 bases, with 7 bases remaining between them. The CDR3 is 13 amino acids.

In this sample, this clone turned up once. CDR3 sequence reads: CASSSAELTAFF. CDR3 DNA sequence: TGTGCCAGCAGTTCGGCGGAGCTGACAGCTTTCTTT. The gene calls are TRBV6-5 and TRBJ1-1; D gene uncertain. Looked up from germline, CDR1 is MNHEY and CDR2 is SVGAGI. The CDR3 has 12 amino acids. Trimming took off 4 bases at V and 10 bases at J, with 13 bases between the two ends.

The chain links TRBV9 to TRBJ2-3; possible D gene TRBD2, 5 bases. V shed 2 bases and J shed 0 bases, with 16 bases lying between them. This CDR3 comprises 17 residues. Germline CDR1 is SGDLS and CDR2 is YYNGEE. In nucleotides, the CDR3 is TGTGCCAGCAGCGTGACCCTGACGGGATCTAGCACAGATACGCAGTATTTT. This sequence encodes CASSVTLTGSSTDTQYF.

This clone was seen only once. Mismatch with germline at one junction end may stem from a read error. The V and J genes are TRBV7-7 and TRBJ2-1; 12 bases line up with TRBD2. Per germline, CDR1 SSHAT and CDR2 FNYEAQ (reference sequence). The CDR3 has 15 amino acids. CDR3 sequence (DNA): TGTGCTAGCAGCCGACTAGCGGGAGTGGGCAATGAGCAGTTCTTC. Translating gives CASSRLAGVGNEQFF.

Concerning this clone itself: The sample carries other DNA sequences with the same CDR3. The rearrangement links TRBV7-9 to TRBJ2-7; D remains unclear. CDR1 is SEHNR and CDR2 is FQNEAQ in the germline V gene (reference sequence). The V and J ends lost 5 bases and 4 bases respectively, with 12 bases between them. This CDR3 comprises 13 residues. The CDR3 DNA sequence: TGTGCCAGCAGCCCCCGAGGACCGTACGAGCAGTACTTC. It encodes CASSPRGPYEQYF.

This clone was recorded once. V and J are TRBV25-1 and TRBJ1-4; perhaps TRBD1 as D (5 bases). Germline CDR1 and CDR2: MGHDK and SYGVNS. The V end was cut by 4 bases, the J end by 9 bases, with 15 bases between. CDR3 length: 14 residues. The CDR3 loop is CASSGDASFQKLFF. In DNA form, the CDR3 reads TGTGCCAGCAGTGGGGACGCGTCCTTTCAAAAACTGTTTTTT.

The chain combines TRBV19 with TRBJ2-7, with a possible D match to TRBD2 (6 bases). This CDR3 spans 13 amino acids. Trimming removed 3 bases at V and 6 bases at J, with 12 bases between. Per the germline V gene, CDR1 is LNHDA and CDR2 is SQIVND (reference sequence). The CDR3 region is CASSMGLLGEQYV. CDR3 bases: TGTGCCAGTAGTATGGGACTCCTGGGCGAGCAGTACGTC.

V and J are TRBV6-1 and TRBJ2-7, with D hard to call. Germline V CDR1 and CDR2: MNHNS, SASEGT. Trimming removed 3 bases at V and 0 bases at J, with 6 bases between. The CDR3 extends over 13 amino acids. CDR3 region: CASSDFSSYEQYV. In DNA, the CDR3 is TGTGCCAGCAGTGATTTCAGCTCCTACGAGCAGTACGTC.

CDR3 sequence reads: CATSDAPGTGLNGYTF. The CDR3 nucleotides read TGTGCCACCAGTGACGCACCCGGGACAGGACTCAATGGCTACACCTTC. The chain is built from TRBV24-1 and TRBJ1-2; 8 positions match TRBD1. J lost 6 bases, V lost 4 bases, and 12 bases had no gene match. The CDR3 has 16 amino acids. Germline V gene data show CDR1 as KGHDR and CDR2 as SFDVKD.

This sequence joins TRBV5-1 and TRBJ2-1; 9 bases agree with TRBD1. This CDR3 comprises 14 residues. Trimming took 3 bases from V and 4 from J; bases not matched to a gene: 2. The V gene's germline CDR1 is SGHRS and CDR2 YFSETQ. The CDR3 reads CASSSGQGYNEQFF. The CDR3 region has the DNA TGCGCCAGCAGCTCGGGACAGGGTTACAATGAGCAGTTCTTC.

V and J are TRBV18 and TRBJ2-1, with TRBD2 identical over 13 bases. After removal of 3 bases from V and 3 bases from J, the junction contained 11 bases not matched to a gene. The germline V gene encodes CDR1 KGHSH and CDR2 LQKENI. CDR3 length: 19 residues. The CDR3 region is CASSPSGLAGVGGYNEQFF. The DNA of the CDR3 is TGTGCCAGCTCACCCTCCGGACTAGCGGGAGTGGGGGGCTACAATGAGCAGTTCTTC.

This clone was recorded once. V is TRBV7-6 and J is TRBJ2-1, with a tentative D call TRBD1 (5 bases). The CDR3 runs 12 residues. With 3 bases removed from V and 5 bases from J, the gap between germline ends came to 5 bases. Germline V gene data show CDR1 as SGHVS and CDR2 as FNYEAQ. DNA for the CDR3: TGTGCCAGCAGCTTGGGGCACAATGAGCAGTTCTTC. Translating it yields CASSLGHNEQFF.

J is TRBJ2-1 and V is TRBV9; 11 bases map to TRBD2. CDR3 length: 15 residues. Per germline, CDR1 SGDLS and CDR2 YYNGEE. Trimming cost V 4 bases and J 5 bases; bases outside gene matches: 5. The DNA of the CDR3 is TGTGCCAGCAGCACCACTAGCGGGGGACACAATGAGCAGTTCTTC. It codes for CASSTTSGGHNEQFF.

This chain joins TRBV6-1 and TRBJ1-1, with D hard to call. CDR3 size: 15 residues. Germline V gene sequence: CDR1 MNHNS, CDR2 SASEGT. The germline V and J ends were trimmed by 2 bases and 0 bases, with 10 bases remaining between them. This CDR3 reads CASSEIGSMNTEAFF. In nucleotides, the CDR3 is TGTGCCAGCAGTGAAATCGGCAGCATGAACACTGAAGCTTTCTTT.

The rearrangement uses TRBV30 and TRBJ1-2; D is undetermined. The germline V and J ends were trimmed by 4 bases and 2 bases, with 8 bases remaining between them. Germline V CDR1 and CDR2: GTSNPN, SVGIG (reference sequence). There are 12 residues in the CDR3. As DNA, the CDR3 is TGTGCCTGGAATCACGACAACTATGGCTACACCTTC. The encoded protein is CAWNHDNYGYTF.

The chain uses TRBV6-2 or TRBV6-3 and TRBJ1-2; no definite D call. The CDR3 length is 12 residues. The V and J ends lost 4 bases and 5 bases respectively, with 8 bases between them. Germline assignment: CDR1 MNHEY and CDR2 SVGEGT. Here the CDR3 reads CASSFWVYGYTF. In DNA form, the CDR3 reads TGTGCCAGCAGTTTTTGGGTATATGGCTACACCTTC.

This clone was found once. V gene TRBV7-2 combines with J gene TRBJ2-2; TRBD2 matches at 8 bases. The CDR3 loop spans 16 amino acids. V trimming: 4 bases; J trimming: 5 bases; junction bases outside the gene matches: 9. The germline gives CDR1 SGHTA, CDR2 FQGNSA. This CDR3 reads CASSSGTGGWTGELFF. The CDR3 DNA follows: TGTGCCAGCAGCTCAGGAACGGGAGGGTGGACCGGGGAGCTGTTTTTT.

The rearrangement uses TRBV2 and TRBJ2-1; possibly TRBD2 for D (6 bases). Trimming pared 9 bases from V and 7 bases from J, leaving 19 bases between. Germline lookup yields CDR1 SNHLY and CDR2 FYNNEI. This CDR3 spans 14 amino acids. The CDR3 spells CASDREFSSNEQFF. CDR3 coding DNA: TGTGCCAGTGACCGGGAGTTCTCCTCTAATGAGCAGTTCTTC. Combining the CDR3 with reference TRBV2 and TRBJ2-1 gives the whole variable domain EPEVTQTPSHQVTQMGQEVILRCVPISNHLYFYWYRQILGQKVEFLVSFYNNEISEKSEIFDDQFSVERPDGSNFTLKIRSTKLEDSAMYFCASDREFSSNEQFFGPGTRLTVL.

This rearrangement joins TRBV19 to TRBJ2-1; 7 nucleotides line up with TRBD2. The CDR3 covers 15 residues. The germline CDR1 and CDR2 sequences are LNHDA and SQIVND (reference sequence). V lost 4 bases and J lost 4; bases outside the gene matches: 7. The CDR3 sequence: CASSRSWEGYNEQFF. In DNA form, the CDR3 reads TGTGCCAGTAGTAGGTCCTGGGAGGGGTACAATGAGCAGTTCTTC.

The chain is built from TRBV6-6 and TRBJ1-1, with a possible D match to TRBD1 (6 bases). The CDR3 runs to 12 residues. Trimming stripped 6 bases from V and 7 bases from J, with 12 bases between. Per the germline V gene, CDR1 is MNHNY and CDR2 is SVGAGI (reference sequence). CDR3 protein: CASSVATGEAFF. DNA for the CDR3: TGTGCCAGCAGCGTAGCGACAGGTGAAGCTTTCTTT.

The genes are TRBV24-1 and TRBJ1-1, with unresolved D. The germline V gene encodes CDR1 KGHDR and CDR2 SFDVKD. The CDR3 is made up of 11 amino acids. Trimming left V 5 bases short and J 5 bases short, with 5 bases between. The CDR3 bases are TGTGCCACCAGTGTAGGGACTGAAGCTTTCTTT. Its translation is CATSVGTEAFF.

This clone was counted once. The chain combines TRBV19 with TRBJ2-7; TRBD1 matches at 7 bases. Losses at the gene ends were 3 bases for V and 4 bases for J; bases not matched to a gene: 6. This CDR3 region has 14 residues. CDR1 is LNHDA and CDR2 is SQIVND in the germline V gene (reference sequence). The CDR3 DNA is TGTGCCAGTAGTATCACCGGGACAGCATACGAGCAGTACTTC. It yields the protein CASSITGTAYEQYF. Full variable domain (rest looked up from reference TRBV19 and TRBJ2-7): DGGITQSPKYLFRKEGQNVTLSCEQNLNHDAMYWYRQDPGQGLRLIYYSQIVNDFQKGDIAEGYSVSREKKESFPLTVTSAQKNPTAFYLCASSITGTAYEQYFGPGTRLTVT.

This clone was detected only a few times. The gene calls are TRBV10-3 and TRBJ1-6, with a tentative D call TRBD1 (6 bases). Germline assignment: CDR1 ENHRY and CDR2 SYGVKD. Trimming shortened V by 10 bases and J by 8 bases, and 21 bases separated the two germline ends. The CDR3 extends over 15 amino acids. CDR3 nucleotide sequence: TGTGCCACCCGTGGGACACGGATTGGGGATTCACCCCTCCACTTT. This codes for CATRGTRIGDSPLHF.

This clone was picked up one time. The genes are TRBV2 and TRBJ2-5; 11 bases are shared with TRBD2. The CDR3 is 12 amino acids. Germline CDR1 and CDR2: SNHLY and FYNNEI. Germline trimming cut 5 bases from V and 11 bases from J; bases unmatched to any gene: 4. The CDR3 coding sequence is TGTGCCAGCAGTTTCACTAGCGGGGGTCAGTACTTC. Translated: CASSFTSGGQYF.

The rearrangement joins TRBV5-4 to TRBJ1-6; D unclear. CDR3 size: 14 residues. V was cut by 0 bases and J by 7 bases, with 8 bases left in between. The V gene's germline CDR1 is SGHNT and CDR2 YYREEE (reference sequence). The chain's CDR3 is CASSLEGINSPLHF. The CDR3 DNA is TGTGCCAGCAGCTTGGAAGGGATCAATTCACCCCTCCACTTT.

The genes are TRBV10-3 and TRBJ2-3; D is possibly TRBD2 (6 bases). The CDR3 totals 14 residues. Germline lookup yields CDR1 ENHRY and CDR2 SYGVKD. The V and J ends lost 10 bases and 1 base respectively, with 15 bases between them. Here the CDR3 DNA reads TGTGCCAGCAAGGCAACGGGGGGCACAGATACGCAGTATTTT. Translating it yields CASKATGGTDTQYF.

This sequence joins TRBV9 and TRBJ1-1; TRBD1 agrees at 9 bases. The germline gives CDR1 SGDLS, CDR2 YYNGEE. This CDR3 has 17 amino acids. With 4 bases clipped from V and 1 base from J, the junction kept 11 bases outside the gene matches. As DNA, the CDR3 is TGTGCCAGCAGCTTTTCGGGGGACAGGGAAACGAACACTGAAGCTTTCTTT. Translated: CASSFSGDRETNTEAFF.

This clone is labeled medium-sized. The chain has TRBV5-1 and TRBJ1-2; TRBD1 matches 9 bases. The V and J ends lost 3 bases and 6 bases, in that order; junction bases with no gene match: 6. The CDR3 has 14 amino acids. Germline V gene sequence: CDR1 SGHRS, CDR2 YFSETQ. The CDR3 nucleotides are TGCGCCAGCAGCTGGGGGACAGGGAGTAATGGCTACACCTTC. Translating gives CASSWGTGSNGYTF.

The rearrangement uses TRBV5-1 and TRBJ1-2; 10 bases fit TRBD1. This CDR3 is 17 amino acids long. Looked up from germline, CDR1 is SGHRS and CDR2 is YFSETQ. V was pared by 2 bases and J by 4 bases, with 11 bases of the junction left unmatched. CDR3: CASSFDRGRGGSYGYTF. In DNA form, the CDR3 reads TGCGCCAGCAGCTTCGACAGGGGGCGCGGAGGTAGCTATGGCTACACCTTC. The full variable domain, rest sourced from reference TRBV5-1 and TRBJ1-2, is KAGVTQTPRYLIKTRGQQVTLSCSPISGHRSVSWYQQTPGQGLQFLFEYFSETQRNKGNFPGRFSGRQFSNSRSEMNVSTLELGDSALYLCASSFDRGRGGSYGYTFGSGTRLTVV.

The gene calls are TRBV6-6 and TRBJ2-7; D not certain. The CDR3 is made up of 13 amino acids. The V gene's germline CDR1 is MNHNY and CDR2 SVGAGI (reference sequence). The V and J ends lost 5 bases and 3 bases respectively, with 11 bases between them. The CDR3 sequence: CASSGDWNYEQYF. The CDR3 bases are TGTGCCAGCAGTGGAGACTGGAACTACGAGCAGTACTTC.

The V and J genes are TRBV21-1 and TRBJ1-2. TRBV21-1 is a pseudogene locus. The length of the CDR3 is 14 residues. The CDR3 region has the DNA TGTGCCAGCAGCAAAGTTGGCAGCCTTTATGGCTACACCTTC. Translating it yields CASSKVGSLYGYTF.